These 10 T cell receptor beta chains came from one sample sequenced in a study of blood T cell repertoires in COVID-19. Generated by immunoSEQ multiplex PCR, the TCRdb table keeps only in-frame clones and is missing some. This sample has 200,000 to 250,000 clones; 80% to 90% occur once, and the top ten carry roughly 2.5%. The sequenced sample consisted of peripheral blood. Source of these receptors: a man aged 30 to 45 with COVID-19, enrolled during active disease.

The genes are TRBV7-9 and TRBJ1-1, with a tentative D call TRBD1 (6 bases). Germline V gene sequence: CDR1 SEHNR, CDR2 FQNEAQ (reference sequence). With 7 bases removed from V and 2 bases from J, the gap between germline ends came to 14 bases. The CDR3 is 14 residues long. CDR3 sequence: CASTHGTSNTEAFF. The DNA of the CDR3 is TGTGCCAGCACCCATGGGACATCTAACACTGAAGCTTTCTTT.

V and J are TRBV3-1 (or the pseudogene TRBV3-2) and TRBJ2-4; tentatively, D is TRBD2 (5 bases). The germline V and J ends were trimmed by 0 bases and 3 bases, with 15 bases remaining between them. CDR1 LGHDT and CDR2 YNNKEL come from the germline V gene (reference sequence). The CDR3 has 17 amino acids. CDR3 DNA sequence: TGTGCCAGCAGCCAAGATGGGGAAGAGGGAGTCAAAAACATTCAGTACTTC. Protein sequence: CASSQDGEEGVKNIQYF.

The rearrangement uses TRBV18 and TRBJ1-2; a possible D gene is TRBD1 (5 bases). Germline values: CDR1 KGHSH, CDR2 LQKENI. Deletions cut 1 base from V and 1 base from J, with 10 bases between. The CDR3 length is 15 residues. CDR3 in amino acids: CASSPQGPSNYGYTF. The CDR3 DNA reads TGTGCCAGCTCACCACAGGGGCCGAGTAACTATGGCTACACCTTC.

The chain links TRBV2 to TRBJ2-3, with 10 bases identical to TRBD2. CDR3 length: 16 residues. J gave up 2 bases and V 6 bases, and 8 bases lay outside the gene matches. Germline V gene sequence: CDR1 SNHLY, CDR2 FYNNEI. CDR3 DNA sequence: TGTGCCAGCAGACGGACTAGCGGAATTCTCACAGATACGCAGTATTTT. Translating it yields CASRRTSGILTDTQYF.

This clone was seen only a few times. CDR3 sequence (DNA): TGTGCCAGCAGCGTAGATCCTAGCGGGACCTACGAGCAGTACTTC. This codes for CASSVDPSGTYEQYF. This chain uses TRBV9 with TRBJ2-7; 9 bases are shared with TRBD2. The V gene's germline CDR1 is SGDLS and CDR2 YYNGEE. The CDR3 totals 15 residues. After removal of 0 bases from V and 2 bases from J, the junction contained 3 bases not matched to a gene.

The V gene is TRBV30, the J gene TRBJ1-3; D gene ambiguous. V was pared by 2 bases and J by 0 bases, with 8 bases between. The CDR3 spans 14 residues. The germline CDR1 and CDR2 sequences are GTSNPN and SVGIG (reference sequence). The CDR3 loop is CAWSRGFSGNTIYF. The DNA for the CDR3 is TGTGCCTGGAGTCGAGGTTTCTCTGGAAACACCATATATTTT.

V is TRBV10-3 and J is TRBJ2-5; 9 positions agree with TRBD1. CDR1 is ENHRY and CDR2 is SYGVKD in the germline V gene. The CDR3 contains 17 residues. Unmatched junction bases numbered 12, after V lost 4 bases and J lost 3 bases. CDR3 residues: CAISGPGTGILEETQYF. DNA of the CDR3: TGTGCCATCAGTGGGCCCGGGACAGGGATATTGGAAGAGACCCAGTACTTC.

The chain has TRBV7-3 and TRBJ2-7; tentatively, D is TRBD2 (6 bases). The germline gives CDR1 SGHTA, CDR2 FQGTGA. The CDR3 totals 13 residues. Trimming took 5 bases from V and 6 from J, leaving 14 bases between them. The CDR3 loop reads CASSRGFGAEQYF. The DNA of the CDR3 is TGTGCCAGCAGCCGGGGGTTCGGTGCCGAGCAGTACTTC.

J is TRBJ2-1 and V is TRBV9, with no clear D. Deletions cut 0 bases from V and 3 bases from J, with 10 bases between. CDR1 and CDR2 (germline): SGDLS, YYNGEE. The CDR3 is 15 amino acids. The CDR3 DNA follows: TGTGCCAGCAGCGTAGGTAGCCTAATCTACAATGAGCAGTTCTTC. It codes for CASSVGSLIYNEQFF.

The CDR3 DNA is TGTGCCAGCAGACCGACAGGGGGGGGGTACAATGAGCAGTTCTTC. It specifies CASRPTGGGYNEQFF. The chain joins TRBV6-5 to TRBJ2-1, with 9 bases fitting TRBD1. The CDR3 totals 15 residues. Germline-derived CDR1 and CDR2 are MNHEY and SVGAGI. V lost 6 bases and J lost 4; bases outside the gene matches: 7.